The sequence of this T cell receptor (beta chain) was determined in a study of identical twins. Study outcomes and limitations: Researchers caution that invariant MAIT and iNKT cells could partly confound zero-insertion analyses.

The authors used template switching to add a universal primer site and gave cDNA unique molecular identifiers. Using its own MiXCR run on the 5' RACE reads, TCRdb lists one record per CDR3 protein. Of 250,000 or so distinct CDR3 sequences in the sample, about 8% were seen once. This CDR3 has 15 residues. With V trimmed by 3 bases and J by 7 bases, 6 bases remained unmatched. The germline V gene encodes CDR1 ENHRY and CDR2 SYGVKD. This clonotype was observed a few times. The antigen is unknown. These sequences were also reported in another study, on yellow fever vaccine responses in identical twins.

Material: CD8+ T cells sorted from blood. The receptor was isolated from a woman between 18 and 30 years old in good health. The chain employs TRBV10-3 and TRBJ2-1, with 10 bases matching TRBD2. The CDR3 DNA reads as TGTGCCATCAGTGACGGAGCGGGAGGGCTGAATGAGCAGTTCTTC. Amino acid sequence: CAISDGAGGLNEQFF.